This T cell receptor beta chain was documented in a study of CD8+CD57+ T cells in acquired aplastic anemia. Study overall: Sorted CD4+ and CD8+ cells yielded around 3.3 ug of DNA on average.

Deletions cut 4 bases from V and 4 bases from J, with 8 bases between. Germline V gene lookup returns CDR1 SGHNT and CDR2 YYREEE (reference sequence). The CDR3 runs 12 residues. Genomic DNA provided the template from which TCR beta VDJ and CDR3 profiles were obtained. TCRdb re-called the reads with MiXCR, one entry per CDR3 protein. The sample holds 200,000 or so distinct CDR3 sequences; around three fifths are singletons and the top ten take about 45%. Points from the study as a whole: Between patients and controls, CD8+ Simpson's diversity did not vary significantly. Overlapping CD8+ CDR3 repertoires of patients and controls contained roughly 27 shared sequences.

This clonotype has at least ten counts. Its antigen is not known. Sequences were obtained from sorted CD4+, CD8+, or CD8+CD57+ T cells (not recorded which) from PBMCs. The genes are TRBV5-4 and TRBJ1-1; D unclear. This TCR derives from a human donor with severe aplastic anemia or a healthy control (not recorded which). In DNA, the CDR3 is TGTGCCAGCAGCGACGGGAGCACTGAAGCTTTCTTT. Translating gives CASSDGSTEAFF.